One TCR beta chain is described in this entry. Its antigen remains unidentified. One base away there is no much larger clone; base qualities are not given. The receptor library was made with the immunoSEQ multiplex PCR assay. DNA from the cultured, isolated CD4+ T cells was subjected to TCR beta CDR3 sequencing. Under the source paper's analysis protocol: The analysis removed non-productive TCR sequences, trimmed reads to the CDR3 region, and retained only CDR3s that were 7 or more amino acids long. Antigen-specific clonotypes were identified with the MANAFEST web app by comparing expansion in peptide wells against reference cultures. Positive clones required FDR<0.05 expansion versus reference and all other wells, odds ratio above 5, and frequency above 0.1% in two replicate wells. A clonotype was called cross-reactive if it was significantly expanded both in SARS-CoV-2 spike wells and in at least one common cold coronavirus spike condition. CDR3 similarity was assessed by Levenshtein distance using the stringdist R package, and unrooted trees were constructed with ape in R 3.6.1. This is the immuneACCESS table as TCRdb keeps it, with only in-frame sequences that have V and J called. A part of the clones is gone; compared with another copy, unresolved V genes explain less than half, and the rest is unexplained. That table gives V, J and clone size, and the DNA gave D and trimming. This sample lists roughly 40,000 clones; about 65% were detected once. Together, the top ten hold 4% to 4.5% of the sample.

After approximately eleven days of culture, CD4+ T cells were isolated with the EasySep CD4+ T cell isolation kit. None of the healthy vaccine recipients had a prior SARS-CoV-2 infection, which was confirmed by nucleocapsid antibody tests that came back negative both before and after vaccination. On days 3 and 7, half of the culture medium was replaced with fresh IL-2-containing medium. Unless otherwise noted, each peptide stimulation condition was cultured in triplicate wells. PBMC were separated from whole blood using Ficoll-Paque Plus gradient centrifugation and were then either cryopreserved at -140C or used fresh. The QIAamp micro DNA kit was used to extract genomic DNA from the cultured CD4+ T cells. The sample belongs to a study of vaccination effects on CD4 cells after COVID-19 (dated by TCRdb to the early 2020s). For the wider study: The ViraFEST assay stimulated PBMC with viral peptide pools and then used TCR sequencing to identify antigen-specific CD4+ T cell clonotypes by expansion. Two doses of either the BNT162b2 or the mRNA-1273 mRNA SARS-CoV-2 vaccine were administered to participants. In both COVID-19 convalescent patients and infection-naive vaccine recipients, the study compared SARS-CoV-2 spike-specific CD4+ TCR repertoires from before mRNA vaccination with those from after it. A total of around eleven COVID-19 convalescent patients and several SARS-CoV-2-naive healthy vaccine recipients were included in the full study. The Oncomine TCR Beta short-read assay on an Illumina iSeq 100 was used to sequence cultures from other donors in the study. About 2.1 million PBMC per well were cultured in IMDM with about 5.1% human AB serum, 8.5 to 10 IU/ml IL-2 and gentamicin, plus 10 ug/ml peptides. Results the study describes overall, beyond this receptor: Among healthy vaccine recipients, nearly all vaccine-induced clones were SARS-CoV-2 mono-reactive, and only 1 of 255 was cross-reactive with common cold coronaviruses. The study was limited by a small number of convalescent patients, and early post-infection timepoints were lacking. Both infection-induced and vaccine-induced clones contracted markedly at late post-vaccination timepoints, which is consistent with waning T cell responses.

V is reduced by 2 bases and J by 4 bases, leaving a spacing of 9 bases between them. Via the germline V gene (reference sequence), CDR1 is LNHDA and CDR2 SQIVND. Including the terminal cysteine and phenylalanine, the CDR3 comprises 15 residues. Only the CDR3 region is kept as DNA, spanning 45 bases read in frame from base 1. The chain is assembled from TRBV19 and TRBJ1-6; too little of a D gene remains to name it. The receptor was derived from a human donor who received a COVID-19 vaccine. The source material was CD4+ T cells from PBMCs cultured without peptide, sampled before COVID-19 vaccination. The nucleotides read TGTGCCAGTAGTATAAGTCAGCCTTATAATTCACCCCTCCACTTT. This gives the protein CASSISQPYNSPLHF. Extended through the reference TRBV19 and TRBJ1-6 proteins, this CDR3 yields the full variable domain: DGGITQSPKYLFRKEGQNVTLSCEQNLNHDAMYWYRQDPGQGLRLIYYSQIVNDFQKGDIAEGYSVSREKKESFPLTVTSAQKNPTAFYLCASSISQPYNSPLHFGNGTRLTVT.